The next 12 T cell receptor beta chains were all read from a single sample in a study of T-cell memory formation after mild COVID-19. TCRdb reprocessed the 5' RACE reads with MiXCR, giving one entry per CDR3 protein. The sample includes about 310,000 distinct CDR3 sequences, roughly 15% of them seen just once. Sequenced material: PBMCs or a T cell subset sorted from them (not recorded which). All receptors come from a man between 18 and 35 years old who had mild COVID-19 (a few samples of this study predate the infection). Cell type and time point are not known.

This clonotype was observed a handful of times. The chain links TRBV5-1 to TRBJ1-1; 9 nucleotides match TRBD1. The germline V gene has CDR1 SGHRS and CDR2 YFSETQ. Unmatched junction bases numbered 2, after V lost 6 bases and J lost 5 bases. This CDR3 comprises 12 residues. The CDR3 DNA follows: TGCGCCAGCACGACAGGGGGTACTGAAGCTTTCTTT. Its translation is CASTTGGTEAFF.

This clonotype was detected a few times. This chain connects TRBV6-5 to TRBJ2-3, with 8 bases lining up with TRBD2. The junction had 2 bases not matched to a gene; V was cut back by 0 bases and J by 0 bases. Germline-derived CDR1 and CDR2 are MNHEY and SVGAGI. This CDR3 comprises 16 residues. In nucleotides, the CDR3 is TGTGCCAGCAGTTACTCGAGCGGGGGTAGCACAGATACGCAGTATTTT. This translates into CASSYSSGGSTDTQYF.

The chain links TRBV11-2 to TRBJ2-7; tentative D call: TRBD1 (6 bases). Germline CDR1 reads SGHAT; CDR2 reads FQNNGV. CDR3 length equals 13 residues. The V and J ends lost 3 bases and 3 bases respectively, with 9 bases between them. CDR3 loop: CASSFETGYEQYV. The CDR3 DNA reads TGTGCCAGCAGCTTCGAGACAGGCTACGAGCAGTACGTC.

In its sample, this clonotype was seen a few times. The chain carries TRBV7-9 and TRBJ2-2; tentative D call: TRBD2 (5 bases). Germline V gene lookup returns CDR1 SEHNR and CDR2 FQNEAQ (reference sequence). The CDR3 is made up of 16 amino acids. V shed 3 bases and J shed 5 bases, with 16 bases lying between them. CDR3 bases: TGTGCCAGCAGCTTGCGCCGAGCTGGACTTACCGGGGAGCTGTTTTTT. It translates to CASSLRRAGLTGELFF.

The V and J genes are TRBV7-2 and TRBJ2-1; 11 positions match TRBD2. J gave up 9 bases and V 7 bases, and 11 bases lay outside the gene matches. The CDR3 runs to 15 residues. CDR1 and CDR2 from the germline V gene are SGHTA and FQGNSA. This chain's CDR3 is CASTRGSGGVGEQFF. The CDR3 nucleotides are TGTGCCAGCACCCGGGGTAGCGGGGGGGTGGGTGAGCAGTTCTTC.

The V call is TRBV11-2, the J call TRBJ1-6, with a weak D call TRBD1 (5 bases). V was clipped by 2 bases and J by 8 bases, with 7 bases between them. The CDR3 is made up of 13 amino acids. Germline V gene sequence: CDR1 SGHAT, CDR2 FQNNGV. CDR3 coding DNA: TGTGCCAGCAGCTTATCGGGGGATTCACCCCTCCACTTT. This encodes CASSLSGDSPLHF.

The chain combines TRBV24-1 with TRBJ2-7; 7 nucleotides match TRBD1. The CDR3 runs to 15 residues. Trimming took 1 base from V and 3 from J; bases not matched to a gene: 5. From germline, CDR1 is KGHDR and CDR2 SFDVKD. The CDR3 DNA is TGTGCCACCAGTGATTTCAGGGGGAATCTCTACGAGCAGTACGTC. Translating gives CATSDFRGNLYEQYV.

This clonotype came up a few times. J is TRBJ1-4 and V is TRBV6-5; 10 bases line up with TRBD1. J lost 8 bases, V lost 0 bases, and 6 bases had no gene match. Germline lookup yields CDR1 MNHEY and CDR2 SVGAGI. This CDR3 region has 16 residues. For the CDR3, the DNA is TGTGCCAGCAGTTACTCGGGACAGGGGCCGTGGGAAAAACTGTTTTTT. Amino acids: CASSYSGQGPWEKLFF.

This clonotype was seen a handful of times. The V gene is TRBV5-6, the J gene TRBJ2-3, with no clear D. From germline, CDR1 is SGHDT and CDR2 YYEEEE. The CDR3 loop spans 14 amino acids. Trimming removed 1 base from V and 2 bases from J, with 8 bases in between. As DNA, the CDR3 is TGTGCCAGCAGCTTGTGGACCGCCACAGATACGCAGTATTTT. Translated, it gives CASSLWTATDTQYF.

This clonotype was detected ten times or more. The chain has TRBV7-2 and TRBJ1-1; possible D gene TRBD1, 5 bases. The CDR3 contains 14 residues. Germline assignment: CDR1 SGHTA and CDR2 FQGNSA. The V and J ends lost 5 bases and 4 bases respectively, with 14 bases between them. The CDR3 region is CASSRIQGSTEAFF. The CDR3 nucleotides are TGTGCCAGCAGCCGTATCCAGGGTAGCACTGAAGCTTTCTTT.

The CDR3 here is CASSPRAGRTQETQYF. CDR3 DNA: TGTGCCAGCAGTCCACGAGCGGGGAGGACCCAAGAGACCCAGTACTTC. The chain employs TRBV2 and TRBJ2-5; 7 nucleotides line up with TRBD2. V lost 5 bases to trimming and J lost 1 base; unmatched junction nucleotides: 10. CDR3 length: 16 residues. CDR1 is SNHLY, CDR2 FYNNEI, per germline.

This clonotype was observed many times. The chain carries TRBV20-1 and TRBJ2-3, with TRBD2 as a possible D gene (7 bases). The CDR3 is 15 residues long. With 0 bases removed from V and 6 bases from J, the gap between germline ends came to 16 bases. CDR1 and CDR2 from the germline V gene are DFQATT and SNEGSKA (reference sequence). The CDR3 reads CSARDLRGGGDTQYF. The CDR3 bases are TGCAGTGCTAGAGATCTGAGGGGGGGAGGGGATACGCAGTATTTT.